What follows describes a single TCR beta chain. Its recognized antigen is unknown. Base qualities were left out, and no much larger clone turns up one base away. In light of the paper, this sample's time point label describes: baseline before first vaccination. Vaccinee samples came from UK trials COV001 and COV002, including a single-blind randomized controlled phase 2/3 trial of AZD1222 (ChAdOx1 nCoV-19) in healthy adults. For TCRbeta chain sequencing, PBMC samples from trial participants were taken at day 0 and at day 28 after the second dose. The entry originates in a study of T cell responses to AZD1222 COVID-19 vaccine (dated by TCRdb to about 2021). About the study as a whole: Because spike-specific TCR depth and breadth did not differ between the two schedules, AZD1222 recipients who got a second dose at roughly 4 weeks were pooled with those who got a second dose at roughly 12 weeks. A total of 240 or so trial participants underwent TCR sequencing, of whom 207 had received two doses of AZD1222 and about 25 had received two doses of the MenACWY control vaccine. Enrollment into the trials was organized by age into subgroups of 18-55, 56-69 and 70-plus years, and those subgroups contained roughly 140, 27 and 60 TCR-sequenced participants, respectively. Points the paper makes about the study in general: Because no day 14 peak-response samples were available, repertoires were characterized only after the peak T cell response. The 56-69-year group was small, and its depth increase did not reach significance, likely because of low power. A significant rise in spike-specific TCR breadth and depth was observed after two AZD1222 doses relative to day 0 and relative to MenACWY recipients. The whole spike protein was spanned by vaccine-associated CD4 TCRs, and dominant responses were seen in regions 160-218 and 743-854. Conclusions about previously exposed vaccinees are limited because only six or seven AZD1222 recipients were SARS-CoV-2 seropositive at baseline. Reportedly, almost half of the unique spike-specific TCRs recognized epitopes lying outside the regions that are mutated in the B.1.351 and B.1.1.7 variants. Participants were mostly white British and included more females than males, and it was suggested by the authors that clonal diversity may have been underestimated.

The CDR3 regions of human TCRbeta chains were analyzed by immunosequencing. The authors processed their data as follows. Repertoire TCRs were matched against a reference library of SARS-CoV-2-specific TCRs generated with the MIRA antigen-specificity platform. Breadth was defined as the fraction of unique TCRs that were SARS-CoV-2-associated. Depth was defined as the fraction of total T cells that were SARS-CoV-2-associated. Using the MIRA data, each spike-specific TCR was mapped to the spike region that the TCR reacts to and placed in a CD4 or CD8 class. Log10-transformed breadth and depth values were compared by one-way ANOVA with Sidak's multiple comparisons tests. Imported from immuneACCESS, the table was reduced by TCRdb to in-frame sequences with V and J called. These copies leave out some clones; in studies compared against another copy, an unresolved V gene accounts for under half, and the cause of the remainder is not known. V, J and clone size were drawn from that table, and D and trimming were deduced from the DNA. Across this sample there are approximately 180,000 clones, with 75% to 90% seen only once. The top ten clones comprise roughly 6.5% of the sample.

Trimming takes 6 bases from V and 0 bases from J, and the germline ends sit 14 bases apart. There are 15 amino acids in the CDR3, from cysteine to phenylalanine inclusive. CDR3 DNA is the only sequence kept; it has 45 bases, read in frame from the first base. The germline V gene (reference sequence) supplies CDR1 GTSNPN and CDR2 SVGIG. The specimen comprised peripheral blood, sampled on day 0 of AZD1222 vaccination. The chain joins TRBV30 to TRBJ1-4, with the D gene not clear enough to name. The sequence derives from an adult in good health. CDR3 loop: CACLAGAATNEKLFF. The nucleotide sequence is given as TGTGCCTGTCTGGCAGGAGCTGCAACTAATGAAAAACTGTTTTTT.